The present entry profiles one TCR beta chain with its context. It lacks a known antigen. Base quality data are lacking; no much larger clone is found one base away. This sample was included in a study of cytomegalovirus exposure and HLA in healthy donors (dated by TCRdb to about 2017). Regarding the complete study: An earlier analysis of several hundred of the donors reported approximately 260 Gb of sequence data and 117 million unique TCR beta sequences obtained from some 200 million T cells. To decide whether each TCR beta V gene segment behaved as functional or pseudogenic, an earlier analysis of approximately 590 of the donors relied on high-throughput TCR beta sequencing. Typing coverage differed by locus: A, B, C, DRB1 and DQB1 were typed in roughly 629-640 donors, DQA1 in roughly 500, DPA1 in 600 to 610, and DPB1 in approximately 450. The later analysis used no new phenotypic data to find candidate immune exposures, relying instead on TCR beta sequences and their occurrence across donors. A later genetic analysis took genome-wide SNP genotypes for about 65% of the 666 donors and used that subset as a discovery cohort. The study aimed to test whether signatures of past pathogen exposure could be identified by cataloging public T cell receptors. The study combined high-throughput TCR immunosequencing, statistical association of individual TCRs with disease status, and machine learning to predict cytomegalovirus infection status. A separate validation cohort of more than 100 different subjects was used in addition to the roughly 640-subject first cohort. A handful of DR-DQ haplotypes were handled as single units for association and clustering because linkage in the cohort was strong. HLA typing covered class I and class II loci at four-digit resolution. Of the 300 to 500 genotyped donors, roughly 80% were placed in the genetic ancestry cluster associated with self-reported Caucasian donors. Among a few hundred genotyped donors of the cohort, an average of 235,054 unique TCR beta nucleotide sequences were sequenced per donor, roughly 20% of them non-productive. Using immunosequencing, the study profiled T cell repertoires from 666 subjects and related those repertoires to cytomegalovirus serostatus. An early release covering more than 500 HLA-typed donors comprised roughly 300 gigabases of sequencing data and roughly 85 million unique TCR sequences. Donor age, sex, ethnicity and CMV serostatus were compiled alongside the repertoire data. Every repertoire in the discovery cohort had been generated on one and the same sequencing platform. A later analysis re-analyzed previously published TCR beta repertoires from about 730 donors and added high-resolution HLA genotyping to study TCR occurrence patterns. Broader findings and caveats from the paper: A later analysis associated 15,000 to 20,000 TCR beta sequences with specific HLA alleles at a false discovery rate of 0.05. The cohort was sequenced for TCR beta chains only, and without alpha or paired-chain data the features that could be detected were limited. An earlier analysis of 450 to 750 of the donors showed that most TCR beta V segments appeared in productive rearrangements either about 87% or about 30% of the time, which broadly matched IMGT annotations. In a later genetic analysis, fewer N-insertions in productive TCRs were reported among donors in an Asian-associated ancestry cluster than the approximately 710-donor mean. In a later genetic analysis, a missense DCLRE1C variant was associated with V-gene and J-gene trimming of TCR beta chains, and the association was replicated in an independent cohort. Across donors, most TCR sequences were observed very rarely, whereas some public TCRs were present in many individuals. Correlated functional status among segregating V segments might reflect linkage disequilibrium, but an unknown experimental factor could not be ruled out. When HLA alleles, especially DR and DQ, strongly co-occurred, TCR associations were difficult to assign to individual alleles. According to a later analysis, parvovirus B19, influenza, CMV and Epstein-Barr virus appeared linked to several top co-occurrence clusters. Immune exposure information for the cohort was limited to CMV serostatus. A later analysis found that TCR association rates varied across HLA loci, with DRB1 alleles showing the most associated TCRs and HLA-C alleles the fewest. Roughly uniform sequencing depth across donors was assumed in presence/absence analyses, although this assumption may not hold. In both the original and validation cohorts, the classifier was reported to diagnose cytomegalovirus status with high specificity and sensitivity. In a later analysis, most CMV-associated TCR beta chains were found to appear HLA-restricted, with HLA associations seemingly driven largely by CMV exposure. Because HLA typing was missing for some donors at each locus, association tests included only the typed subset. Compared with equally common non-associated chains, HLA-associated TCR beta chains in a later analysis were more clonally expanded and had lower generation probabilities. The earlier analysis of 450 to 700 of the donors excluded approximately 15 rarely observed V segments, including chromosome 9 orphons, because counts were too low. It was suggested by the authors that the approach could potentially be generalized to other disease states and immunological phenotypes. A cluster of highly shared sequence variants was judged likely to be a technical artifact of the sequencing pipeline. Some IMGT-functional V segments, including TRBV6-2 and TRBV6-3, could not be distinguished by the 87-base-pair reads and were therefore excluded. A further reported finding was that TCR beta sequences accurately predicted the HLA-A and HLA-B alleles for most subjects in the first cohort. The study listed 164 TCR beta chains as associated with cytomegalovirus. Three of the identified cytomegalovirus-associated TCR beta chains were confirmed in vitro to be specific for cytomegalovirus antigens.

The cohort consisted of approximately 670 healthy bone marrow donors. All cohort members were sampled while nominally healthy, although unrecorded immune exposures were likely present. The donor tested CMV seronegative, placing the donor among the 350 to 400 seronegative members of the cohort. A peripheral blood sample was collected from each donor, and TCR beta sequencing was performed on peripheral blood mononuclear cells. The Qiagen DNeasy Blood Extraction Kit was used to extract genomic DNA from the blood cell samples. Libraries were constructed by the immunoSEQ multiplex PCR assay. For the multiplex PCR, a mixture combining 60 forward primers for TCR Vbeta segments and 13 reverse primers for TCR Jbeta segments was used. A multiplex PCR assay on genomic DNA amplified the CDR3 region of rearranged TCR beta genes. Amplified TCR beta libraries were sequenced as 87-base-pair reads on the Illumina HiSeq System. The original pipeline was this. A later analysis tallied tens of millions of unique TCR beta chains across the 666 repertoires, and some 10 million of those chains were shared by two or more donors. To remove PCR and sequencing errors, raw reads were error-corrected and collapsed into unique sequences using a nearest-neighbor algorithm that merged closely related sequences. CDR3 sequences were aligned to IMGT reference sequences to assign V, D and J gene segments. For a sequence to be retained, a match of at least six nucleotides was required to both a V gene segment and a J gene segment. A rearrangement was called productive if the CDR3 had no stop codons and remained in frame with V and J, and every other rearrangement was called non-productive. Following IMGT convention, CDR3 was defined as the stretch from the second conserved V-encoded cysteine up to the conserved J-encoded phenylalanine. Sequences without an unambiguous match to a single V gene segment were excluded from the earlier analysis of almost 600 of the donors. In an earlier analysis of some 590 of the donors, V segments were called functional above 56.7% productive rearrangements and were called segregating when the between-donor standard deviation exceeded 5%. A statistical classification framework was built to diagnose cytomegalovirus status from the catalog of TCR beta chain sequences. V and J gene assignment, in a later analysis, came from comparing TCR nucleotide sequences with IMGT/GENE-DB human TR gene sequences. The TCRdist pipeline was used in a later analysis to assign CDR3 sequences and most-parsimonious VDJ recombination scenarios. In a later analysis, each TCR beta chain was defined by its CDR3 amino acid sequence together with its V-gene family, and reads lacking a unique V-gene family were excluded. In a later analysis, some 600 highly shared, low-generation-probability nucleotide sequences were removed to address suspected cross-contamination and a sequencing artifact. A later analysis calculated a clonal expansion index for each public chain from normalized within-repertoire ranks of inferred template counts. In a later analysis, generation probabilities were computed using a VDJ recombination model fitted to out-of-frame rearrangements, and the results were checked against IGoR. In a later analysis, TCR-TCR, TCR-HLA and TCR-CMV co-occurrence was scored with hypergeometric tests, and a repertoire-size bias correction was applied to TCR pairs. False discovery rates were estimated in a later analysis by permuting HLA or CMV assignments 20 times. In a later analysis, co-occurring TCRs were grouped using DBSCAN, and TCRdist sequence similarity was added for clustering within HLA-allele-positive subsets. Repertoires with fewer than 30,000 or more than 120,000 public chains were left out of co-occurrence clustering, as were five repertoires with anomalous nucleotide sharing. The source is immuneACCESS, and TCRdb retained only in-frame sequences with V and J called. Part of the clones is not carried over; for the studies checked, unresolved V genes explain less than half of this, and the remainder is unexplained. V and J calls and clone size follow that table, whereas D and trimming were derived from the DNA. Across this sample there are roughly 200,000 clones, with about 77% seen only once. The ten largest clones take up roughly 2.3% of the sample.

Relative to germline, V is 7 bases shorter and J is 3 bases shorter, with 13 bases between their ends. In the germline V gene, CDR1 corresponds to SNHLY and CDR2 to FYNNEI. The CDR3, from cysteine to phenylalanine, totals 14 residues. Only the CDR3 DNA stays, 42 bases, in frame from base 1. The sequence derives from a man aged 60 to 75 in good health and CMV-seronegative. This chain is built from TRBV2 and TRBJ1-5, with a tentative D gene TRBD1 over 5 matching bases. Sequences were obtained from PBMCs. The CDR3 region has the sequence CASTFDSHNQPQHF. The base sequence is TGTGCCAGCACCTTCGACAGCCACAATCAGCCCCAGCATTTT.